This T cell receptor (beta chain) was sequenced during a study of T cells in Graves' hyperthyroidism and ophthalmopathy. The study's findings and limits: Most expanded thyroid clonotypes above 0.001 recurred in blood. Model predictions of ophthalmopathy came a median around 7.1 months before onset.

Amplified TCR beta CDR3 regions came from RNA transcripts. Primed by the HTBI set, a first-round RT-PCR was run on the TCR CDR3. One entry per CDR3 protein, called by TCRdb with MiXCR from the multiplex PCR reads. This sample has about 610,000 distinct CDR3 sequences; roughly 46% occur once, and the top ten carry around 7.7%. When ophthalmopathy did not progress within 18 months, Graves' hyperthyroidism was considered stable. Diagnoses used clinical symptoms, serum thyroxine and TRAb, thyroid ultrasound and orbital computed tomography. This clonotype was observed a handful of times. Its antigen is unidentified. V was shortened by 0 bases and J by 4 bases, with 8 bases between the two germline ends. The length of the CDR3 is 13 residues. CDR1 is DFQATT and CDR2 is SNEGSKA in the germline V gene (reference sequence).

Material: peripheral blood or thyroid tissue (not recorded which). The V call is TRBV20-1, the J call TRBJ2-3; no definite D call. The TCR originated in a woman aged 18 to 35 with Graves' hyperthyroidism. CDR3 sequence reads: CSARERLADTQYF. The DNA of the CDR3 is TGCAGTGCTAGAGAGAGGCTGGCAGATACGCAGTATTTT.